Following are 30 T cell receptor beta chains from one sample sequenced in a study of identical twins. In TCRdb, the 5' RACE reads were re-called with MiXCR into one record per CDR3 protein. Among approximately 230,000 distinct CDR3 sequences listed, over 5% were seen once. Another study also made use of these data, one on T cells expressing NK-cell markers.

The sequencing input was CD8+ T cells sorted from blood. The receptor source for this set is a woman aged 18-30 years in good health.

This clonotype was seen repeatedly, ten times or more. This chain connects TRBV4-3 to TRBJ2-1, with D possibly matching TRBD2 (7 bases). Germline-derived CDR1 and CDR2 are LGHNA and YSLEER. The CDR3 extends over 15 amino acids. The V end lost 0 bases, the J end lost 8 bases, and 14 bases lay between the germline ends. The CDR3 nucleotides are TGCGCCAGCAGCCAAGATTCGGGGGGCTGGTATGAGCAGTTCTTC. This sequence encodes CASSQDSGGWYEQFF.

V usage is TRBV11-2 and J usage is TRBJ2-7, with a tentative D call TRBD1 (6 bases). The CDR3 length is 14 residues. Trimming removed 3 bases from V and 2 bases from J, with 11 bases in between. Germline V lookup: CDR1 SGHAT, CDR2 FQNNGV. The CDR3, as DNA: TGTGCCAGCAGCTTGGGGGCTCAGACCTACGAGCAGTACTTC. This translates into CASSLGAQTYEQYF.

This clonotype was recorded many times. CDR3 sequence (DNA): TGTGCCTGGGTCGACGAGGTATTCACAGATACGCAGTATTTT. This gives the protein CAWVDEVFTDTQYF. V is TRBV30 and J is TRBJ2-3; D uncertain. Trimming took off 5 bases at V and 2 bases at J, with 14 bases between the two ends. Per the germline V gene, CDR1 is GTSNPN and CDR2 is SVGIG (reference sequence). The CDR3 sequence is 14 residues long.

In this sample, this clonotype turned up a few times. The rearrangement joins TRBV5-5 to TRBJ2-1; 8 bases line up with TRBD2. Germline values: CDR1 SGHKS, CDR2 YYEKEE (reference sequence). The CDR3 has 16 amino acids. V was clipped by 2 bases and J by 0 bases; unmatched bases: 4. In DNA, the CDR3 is TGTGCCAGCAGCTTTACCGGGAGGGGCTCCTACAATGAGCAGTTCTTC. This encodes CASSFTGRGSYNEQFF.

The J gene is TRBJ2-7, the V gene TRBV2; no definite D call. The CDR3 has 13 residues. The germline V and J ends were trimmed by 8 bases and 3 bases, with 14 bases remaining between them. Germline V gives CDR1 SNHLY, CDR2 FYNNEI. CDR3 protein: CASRPDVSYEQYF. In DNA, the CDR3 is TGTGCCAGCCGACCGGACGTAAGCTACGAGCAGTACTTC.

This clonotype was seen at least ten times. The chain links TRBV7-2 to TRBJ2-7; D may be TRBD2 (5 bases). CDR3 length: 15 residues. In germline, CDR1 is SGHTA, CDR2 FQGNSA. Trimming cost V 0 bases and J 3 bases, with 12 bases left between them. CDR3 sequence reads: CASSLAPSGLYEQYF. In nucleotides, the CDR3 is TGTGCCAGCAGCTTAGCGCCCAGCGGCCTCTACGAGCAGTACTTC.

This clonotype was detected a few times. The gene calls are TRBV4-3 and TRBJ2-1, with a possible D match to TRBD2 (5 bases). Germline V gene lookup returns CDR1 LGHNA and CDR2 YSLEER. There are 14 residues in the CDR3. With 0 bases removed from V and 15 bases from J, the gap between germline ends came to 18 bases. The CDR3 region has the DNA TGCGCCAGCAGCCAAGATCGGACCGCGGGCCTATGGTTCTTC. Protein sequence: CASSQDRTAGLWFF.

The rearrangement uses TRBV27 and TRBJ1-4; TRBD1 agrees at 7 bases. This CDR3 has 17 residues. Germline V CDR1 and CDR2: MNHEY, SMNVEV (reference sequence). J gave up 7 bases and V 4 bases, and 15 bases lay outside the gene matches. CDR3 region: CASSSTQYRGKSEKLFF. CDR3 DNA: TGTGCCAGCAGTTCAACCCAATACAGGGGAAAAAGTGAAAAACTGTTTTTT.

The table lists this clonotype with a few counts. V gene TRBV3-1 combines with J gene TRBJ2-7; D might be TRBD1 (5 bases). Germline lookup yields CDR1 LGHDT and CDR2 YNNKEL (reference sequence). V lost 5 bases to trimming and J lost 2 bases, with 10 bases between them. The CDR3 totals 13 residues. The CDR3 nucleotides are TGTGCCAGCAGCACCGACAGAGCCTACGAGCAGTACTTC. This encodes CASSTDRAYEQYF.

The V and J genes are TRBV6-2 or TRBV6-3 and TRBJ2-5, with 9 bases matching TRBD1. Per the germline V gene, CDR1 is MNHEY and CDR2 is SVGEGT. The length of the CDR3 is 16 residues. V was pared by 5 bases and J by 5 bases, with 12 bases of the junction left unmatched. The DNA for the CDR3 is TGTGCCAGCAGTCCGCCGGACAGGGGTGTTTTGGAGACCCAGTACTTC. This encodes CASSPPDRGVLETQYF.

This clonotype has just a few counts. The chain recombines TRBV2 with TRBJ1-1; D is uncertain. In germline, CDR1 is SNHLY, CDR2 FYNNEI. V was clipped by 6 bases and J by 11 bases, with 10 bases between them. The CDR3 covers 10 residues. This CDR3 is CASRGDRAFF. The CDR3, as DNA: TGTGCCAGCAGGGGCGACCGGGCTTTCTTT. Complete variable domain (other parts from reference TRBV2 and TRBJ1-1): EPEVTQTPSHQVTQMGQEVILRCVPISNHLYFYWYRQILGQKVEFLVSFYNNEISEKSEIFDDQFSVERPDGSNFTLKIRSTKLEDSAMYFCASRGDRAFFGQGTRLTVV.

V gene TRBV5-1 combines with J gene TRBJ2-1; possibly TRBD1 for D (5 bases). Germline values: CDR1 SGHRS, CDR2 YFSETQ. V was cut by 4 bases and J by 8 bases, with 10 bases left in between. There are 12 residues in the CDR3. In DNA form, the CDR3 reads TGCGCCAGCAGCAAGCAGGGCGATGAGCAGTTCTTC. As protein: CASSKQGDEQFF.

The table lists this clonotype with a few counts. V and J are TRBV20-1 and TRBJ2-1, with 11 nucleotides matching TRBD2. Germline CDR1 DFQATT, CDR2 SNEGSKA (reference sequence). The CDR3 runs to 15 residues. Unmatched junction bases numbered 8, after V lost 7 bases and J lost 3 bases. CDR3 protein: CSVPQTSGDYNEQFF. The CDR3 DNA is TGCAGTGTTCCACAGACTAGCGGGGACTACAATGAGCAGTTCTTC.

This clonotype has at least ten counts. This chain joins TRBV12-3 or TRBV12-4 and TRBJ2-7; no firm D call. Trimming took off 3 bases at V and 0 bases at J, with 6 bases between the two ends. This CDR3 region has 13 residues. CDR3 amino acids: CASSFASSYEQYF. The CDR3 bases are TGTGCCAGCAGTTTCGCGAGCTCCTACGAGCAGTACTTC.

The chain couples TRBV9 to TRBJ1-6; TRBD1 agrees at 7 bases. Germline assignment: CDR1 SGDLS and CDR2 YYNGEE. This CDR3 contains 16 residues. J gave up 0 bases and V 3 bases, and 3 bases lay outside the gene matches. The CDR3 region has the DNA TGTGCCAGCAGCGCCACAGGGGTCTCCTATAATTCACCCCTCCACTTT. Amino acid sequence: CASSATGVSYNSPLHF.

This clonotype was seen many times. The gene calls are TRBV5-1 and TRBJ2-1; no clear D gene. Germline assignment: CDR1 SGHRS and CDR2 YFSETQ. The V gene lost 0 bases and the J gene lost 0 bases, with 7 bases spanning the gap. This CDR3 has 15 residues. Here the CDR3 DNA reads TGCGCCAGCAGCTTGGGGCTGGCCTCCTACAATGAGCAGTTCTTC. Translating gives CASSLGLASYNEQFF.

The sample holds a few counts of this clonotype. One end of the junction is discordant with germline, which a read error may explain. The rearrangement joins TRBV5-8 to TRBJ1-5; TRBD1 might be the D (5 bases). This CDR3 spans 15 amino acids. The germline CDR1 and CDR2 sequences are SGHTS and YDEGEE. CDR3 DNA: TGTGCCAGCAGCTTATTTCAGGGCCCCAATCGGCCCCAGCATTTT. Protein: CASSLFQGPNRPQHF.

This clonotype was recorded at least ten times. CDR3 in amino acids: CASSSNYGYTF. In DNA form, the CDR3 reads TGTGCCAGCAGCTCTAACTATGGCTACACCTTC. This chain uses TRBV7-9 with TRBJ1-2; D unresolved. Germline values: CDR1 SEHNR, CDR2 FQNEAQ (reference sequence). CDR3 length: 11 amino acids. The V end lost 4 bases, the J end lost 0 bases, and 0 bases lay between the germline ends. The variable domain in full, completed from reference TRBV7-9 and TRBJ1-2, reads DTGVSQNPRHKITKRGQNVTFRCDPISEHNRLYWYRQTLGQGPEFLTYFQNEAQLEKSRLLSDRFSAERPKGSFSTLEIQRTEQGDSAMYLCASSSNYGYTFGSGTRLTVV.

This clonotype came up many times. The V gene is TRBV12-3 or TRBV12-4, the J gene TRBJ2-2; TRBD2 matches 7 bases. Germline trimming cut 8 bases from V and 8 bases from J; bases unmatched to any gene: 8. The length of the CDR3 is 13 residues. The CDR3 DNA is TGTGCCAGCGAGGCGGGAGCGGGGGGGGAGCTGTTTTTT. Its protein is CASEAGAGGELFF.

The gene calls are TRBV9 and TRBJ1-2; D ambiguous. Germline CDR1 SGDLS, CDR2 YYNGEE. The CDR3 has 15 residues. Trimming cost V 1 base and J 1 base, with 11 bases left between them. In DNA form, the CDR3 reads TGTGCCAGCAGCGTAACGCCCGACTTTAACTATGGCTACACCTTC. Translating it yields CASSVTPDFNYGYTF.

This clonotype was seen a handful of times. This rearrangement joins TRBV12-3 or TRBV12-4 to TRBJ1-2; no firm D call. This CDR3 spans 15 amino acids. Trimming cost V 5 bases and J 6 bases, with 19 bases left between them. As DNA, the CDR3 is TGTGCCAGCAGTAGTACGGACCCTCCCGGCAATGGCTACACCTTC. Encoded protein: CASSSTDPPGNGYTF.

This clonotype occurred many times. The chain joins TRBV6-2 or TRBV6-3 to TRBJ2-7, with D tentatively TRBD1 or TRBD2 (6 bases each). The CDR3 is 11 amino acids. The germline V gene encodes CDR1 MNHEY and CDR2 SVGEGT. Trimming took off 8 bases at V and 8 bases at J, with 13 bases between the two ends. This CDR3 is CASWRGSKQYF. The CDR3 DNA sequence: TGTGCCAGCTGGAGGGGGTCTAAGCAGTACTTC.

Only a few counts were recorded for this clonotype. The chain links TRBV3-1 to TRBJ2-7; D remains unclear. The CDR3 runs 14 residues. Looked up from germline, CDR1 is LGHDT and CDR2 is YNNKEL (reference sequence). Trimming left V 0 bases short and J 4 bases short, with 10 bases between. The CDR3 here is CASSQEGLGYEQYF. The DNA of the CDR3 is TGTGCCAGCAGCCAAGAAGGCCTCGGGTACGAGCAGTACTTC.

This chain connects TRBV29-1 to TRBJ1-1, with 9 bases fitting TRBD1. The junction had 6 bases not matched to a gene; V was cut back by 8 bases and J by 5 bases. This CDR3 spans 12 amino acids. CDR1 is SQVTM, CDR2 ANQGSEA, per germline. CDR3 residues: CSYADRGTEAFF. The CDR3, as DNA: TGCAGCTATGCGGACAGGGGAACTGAAGCTTTCTTT.

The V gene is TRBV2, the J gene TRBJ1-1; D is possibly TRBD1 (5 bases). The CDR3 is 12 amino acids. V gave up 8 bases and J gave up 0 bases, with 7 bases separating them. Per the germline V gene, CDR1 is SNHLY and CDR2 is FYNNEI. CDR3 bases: TGTGCCAGCGGGGGGGTGAACACTGAAGCTTTCTTT. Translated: CASGGVNTEAFF.

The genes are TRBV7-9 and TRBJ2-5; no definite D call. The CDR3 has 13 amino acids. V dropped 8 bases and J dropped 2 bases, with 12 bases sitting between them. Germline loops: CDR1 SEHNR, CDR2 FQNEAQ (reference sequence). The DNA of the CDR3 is TGTGCCAGCCGGCCAGACGCTCAAGAGACCCAGTACTTC. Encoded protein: CASRPDAQETQYF. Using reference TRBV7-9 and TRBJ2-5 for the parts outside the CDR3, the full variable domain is DTGVSQNPRHKITKRGQNVTFRCDPISEHNRLYWYRQTLGQGPEFLTYFQNEAQLEKSRLLSDRFSAERPKGSFSTLEIQRTEQGDSAMYLCASRPDAQETQYFGPGTRLLVL.

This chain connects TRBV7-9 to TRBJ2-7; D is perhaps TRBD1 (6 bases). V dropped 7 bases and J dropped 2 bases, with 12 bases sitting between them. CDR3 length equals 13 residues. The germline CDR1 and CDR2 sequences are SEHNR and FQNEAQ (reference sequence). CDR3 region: CASTDSLTYEQYF. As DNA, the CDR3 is TGTGCCAGCACGGACAGCCTCACCTACGAGCAGTACTTC.

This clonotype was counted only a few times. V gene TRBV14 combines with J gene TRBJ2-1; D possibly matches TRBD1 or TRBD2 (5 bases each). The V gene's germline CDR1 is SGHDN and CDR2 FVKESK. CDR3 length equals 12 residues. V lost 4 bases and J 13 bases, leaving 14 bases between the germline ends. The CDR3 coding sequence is TGTGCCAGCAGCCTTACGGGGCTTATACAGTTCTTC. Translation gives CASSLTGLIQFF.

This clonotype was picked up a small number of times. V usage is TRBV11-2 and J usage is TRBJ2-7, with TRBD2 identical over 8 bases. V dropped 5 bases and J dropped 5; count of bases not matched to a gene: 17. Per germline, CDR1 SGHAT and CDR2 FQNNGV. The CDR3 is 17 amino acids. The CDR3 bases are TGTGCCAGCAGCCCGCTTGATCCGGGAGGGCCATCACACGAGCAGTACTTC. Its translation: CASSPLDPGGPSHEQYF.

In nucleotides, the CDR3 is TGCAGTGCTAGTCTGGGGGATCACACAGATACGCAGTATTTT. This sequence encodes CSASLGDHTDTQYF. The chain links TRBV20-1 to TRBJ2-3, with D possibly called TRBD1 or TRBD2 (5 bases each). Germline CDR1 DFQATT, CDR2 SNEGSKA (reference sequence). The V and J ends lost 3 bases and 2 bases respectively, with 12 bases between them. There are 14 residues in the CDR3.